This T cell receptor (beta chain) derives from a study of blood T cell repertoires in COVID-19. Study-level background: Acute and convalescent COVID-19 specimens originated in the United States, Italy and Spain. From T cells, B-cell-depleted T cells, or PBMCs came the material, which was cDNA or gDNA.

This clone was observed at least ten times. Original processing notes: For nucleated cells, counts were estimated from reference gene primer amplification. Clones were read by immunoSEQ multiplex PCR, and TCRdb kept only the in-frame ones, dropping some. Clone size and the V and J calls come from that table; the DNA yielded D and trimming. The data show more than 100,000 clones, with about 88% seen just once and about 18% held by the top ten. The sequencing sample was made of peripheral blood. This clonotype was sampled from a woman over 75 with acute or convalescent COVID-19.

The CDR3 here is CASSILATQQGYEQYF. CDR3 nucleotide sequence: TGTGCCAGCAGCATTTTGGCAACCCAACAGGGGTACGAGCAGTACTTC. This chain connects TRBV7-8 to TRBJ2-7; 7 nucleotides agree with TRBD1. The V segment lost 5 bases and the J segment 4 bases; nucleotides outside the gene matches: 14. Germline assignment: CDR1 SGHVS and CDR2 FQNEAQ. This CDR3 contains 16 residues. The full variable domain, rest sourced from reference TRBV7-8 and TRBJ2-7, is GAGVSQSPRYKVAKRGQDVALRCDPISGHVSLFWYQQALGQGPEFLTYFQNEAQLDKSGLPSDRFFAERPEGSVSTLKIQRTQQEDSAVYLCASSILATQQGYEQYFGPGTRLTVT.